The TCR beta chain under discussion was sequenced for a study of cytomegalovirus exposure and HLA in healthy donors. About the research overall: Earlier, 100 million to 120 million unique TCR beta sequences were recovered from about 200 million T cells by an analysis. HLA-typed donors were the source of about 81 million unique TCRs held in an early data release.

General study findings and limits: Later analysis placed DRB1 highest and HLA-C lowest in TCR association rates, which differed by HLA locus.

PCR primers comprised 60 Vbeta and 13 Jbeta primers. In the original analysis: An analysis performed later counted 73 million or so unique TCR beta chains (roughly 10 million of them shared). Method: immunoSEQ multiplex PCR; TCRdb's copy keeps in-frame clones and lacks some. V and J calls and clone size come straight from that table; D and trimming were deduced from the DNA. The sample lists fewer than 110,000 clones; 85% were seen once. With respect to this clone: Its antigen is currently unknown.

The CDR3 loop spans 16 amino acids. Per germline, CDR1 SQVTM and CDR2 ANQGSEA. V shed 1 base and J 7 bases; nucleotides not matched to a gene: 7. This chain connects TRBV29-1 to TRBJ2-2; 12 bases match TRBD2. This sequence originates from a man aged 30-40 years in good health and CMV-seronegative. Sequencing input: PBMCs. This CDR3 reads CSVEGLAGERIGELFF. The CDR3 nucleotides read TGCAGCGTTGAAGGACTAGCGGGAGAACGGATCGGGGAGCTGTTTTTT.